Following are 21 T cell receptor beta chains from one sample sequenced in a study of tumor-infiltrating lymphocytes in localized non-small cell lung cancer. The assay was immunoSEQ multiplex PCR, and TCRdb's table has in-frame clones only and misses some. The sample consists of about 12,000 clones, roughly 80% of them appearing once. Sequenced input: lung tumor tissue. The receptors were gathered from a human donor with non-small cell lung cancer.

The chain carries TRBV5-1 and TRBJ1-1, with TRBD1 matching 7 bases. Trimming took 3 bases from V and 0 from J; bases not matched to a gene: 5. This CDR3 spans 15 amino acids. Germline V gives CDR1 SGHRS, CDR2 YFSETQ. The CDR3 is CASSSMTGMNTEAFF. The DNA for the CDR3 is TGCGCCAGCAGCTCTATGACAGGGATGAACACTGAAGCTTTCTTT.

This clone has a single count. The chain is built from TRBV5-5 and TRBJ1-6, with TRBD1 as a possible D gene (6 bases). CDR3 length: 14 amino acids. Germline loops: CDR1 SGHKS, CDR2 YYEKEE (reference sequence). Trimming left V 0 bases short and J 7 bases short, with 8 bases between. CDR3: CASSLGTANSPLHF. The DNA for the CDR3 is TGTGCCAGCAGCTTGGGGACAGCCAATTCACCCCTCCACTTT. Complete variable domain (other parts from reference TRBV5-5 and TRBJ1-6): DAGVTQSPTHLIKTRGQQVTLRCSPISGHKSVSWYQQVLGQGPQFIFQYYEKEERGRGNFPDRFSARQFPNYSSELNVNALLLGDSALYLCASSLGTANSPLHFGNGTRLTVT.

The chain carries TRBV6-1 and TRBJ2-7; D unclear. Per the germline V gene, CDR1 is MNHNS and CDR2 is SASEGT. Trimming removed 5 bases from V and 0 bases from J, with 5 bases in between. The CDR3 extends over 12 amino acids. The CDR3 DNA sequence: TGTGCCAGCAGTACTCTCTCCTACGAGCAGTACTTC. Translation gives CASSTLSYEQYF.

This chain links TRBV7-9 with TRBJ1-1; D gene uncertain. Germline-derived CDR1 and CDR2 are SEHNR and FQNEAQ (reference sequence). V shed 2 bases and J shed 0 bases, with 10 bases lying between them. The CDR3 is made up of 15 amino acids. The chain's CDR3 is CASSLSPAVNTEAFF. CDR3 DNA: TGTGCCAGCAGCTTAAGTCCTGCAGTGAACACTGAAGCTTTCTTT.

The gene calls are TRBV2 and TRBJ2-7, with TRBD1 matching 8 bases. The CDR3 loop spans 15 amino acids. Germline V gene lookup returns CDR1 SNHLY and CDR2 FYNNEI. Trimming took 6 bases from V and 3 from J; bases not matched to a gene: 10. CDR3 in DNA: TGTGCCAGCAGGGGTGGACAGGGTGGTTACTACGAGCAGTACTTC. It translates to CASRGGQGGYYEQYF.

This chain joins TRBV2 and TRBJ1-6; no definite D call. Trimming stripped 5 bases from V and 7 bases from J, with 12 bases between. Germline CDR1 and CDR2: SNHLY and FYNNEI. The CDR3 is 14 amino acids. The CDR3 DNA follows: TGTGCCAGCAGTCTTGACGAACTCAATTCACCCCTCCACTTT. Translation: CASSLDELNSPLHF.

The rearrangement links TRBV7-9 to TRBJ1-1, with unresolved D. CDR1 and CDR2 (germline): SEHNR, FQNEAQ (reference sequence). V dropped 6 bases and J dropped 11 bases, with 13 bases sitting between them. The CDR3 totals 11 residues. The CDR3, as DNA: TGTGCCAGCAGTCCCGGGAGGGTGGCTTTCTTT. It yields the protein CASSPGRVAFF.

The chain has TRBV6-1 and TRBJ1-2; 8 bases map to TRBD1. The CDR3 consists of 15 residues. Germline V gene sequence: CDR1 MNHNS, CDR2 SASEGT. Unmatched junction bases numbered 10, after V lost 6 bases and J lost 4 bases. CDR3: CASRLDRDALYGYTF. The CDR3 bases are TGTGCCAGCAGGTTGGACAGGGACGCTCTCTATGGCTACACCTTC.

This chain connects TRBV11-3 to TRBJ1-2, with D possibly TRBD1 on 5 matching bases. The V gene lost 1 base and the J gene lost 8 bases, with 11 bases spanning the gap. Looked up from germline, CDR1 is SGHNT and CDR2 is YENEEA. There are 13 residues in the CDR3. As DNA, the CDR3 is TGTGCCAGCAGCTTAGCGGGGCTGCAGGGCTACACCTTC. Its translation: CASSLAGLQGYTF.

The V call is TRBV18, the J call TRBJ1-5; 7 nucleotides align to TRBD1. After removal of 3 bases from V and 2 bases from J, the junction contained 1 base not matched to a gene. Germline V lookup: CDR1 KGHSH, CDR2 LQKENI. The CDR3 length is 14 residues. The CDR3 DNA follows: TGTGCCAGCTCACCCACAGGGGGCAATCAGCCCCAGCATTTT. Translated: CASSPTGGNQPQHF.

This clone has a single count. This sequence joins TRBV11-3 and TRBJ2-2; TRBD2 matches 8 bases. Germline CDR1 is SGHNT and CDR2 is YENEEA. The CDR3 spans 15 residues. Trimming cost V 1 base and J 6 bases; bases outside gene matches: 4. This chain's CDR3 is CASSLAGGSAGELFF. The CDR3 nucleotides read TGTGCCAGCAGCTTAGCGGGGGGGTCCGCCGGGGAGCTGTTTTTT.

The V gene is TRBV7-9, the J gene TRBJ1-4; D is unclear. The CDR3 consists of 10 residues. Germline V CDR1 and CDR2: SEHNR, FQNEAQ (reference sequence). V dropped 10 bases and J dropped 8 bases, with 8 bases sitting between them. The chain's CDR3 is CAIGEEKLFF. Written as DNA, the CDR3 is TGTGCCATCGGGGAAGAAAAACTGTTTTTT.

A few counts support this clone. This chain links TRBV11-3 with TRBJ1-2, with a possible D match to TRBD1 (6 bases). The CDR3 runs to 15 residues. Looked up from germline, CDR1 is SGHNT and CDR2 is YENEEA. Between the trimmed V and J ends, which lost 4 bases and 3 bases, there was a span of 15 bases. DNA for the CDR3: TGTGCCAGCAGCTCAACAGGGTTAGAGTACTATGGCTACACCTTC. As protein: CASSSTGLEYYGYTF.

This chain uses TRBV19 with TRBJ1-5; D not certain. CDR1 is LNHDA, CDR2 SQIVND, per germline (reference sequence). Deletions cut 0 bases from V and 1 base from J, with 4 bases between. The CDR3 runs 14 residues. CDR3 in DNA: TGTGCCAGTAGTATAGAAGACAGCAATCAGCCCCAGCATTTT. Amino acid sequence: CASSIEDSNQPQHF. Drawing the rest from reference TRBV19 and TRBJ1-5, the complete variable domain is DGGITQSPKYLFRKEGQNVTLSCEQNLNHDAMYWYRQDPGQGLRLIYYSQIVNDFQKGDIAEGYSVSREKKESFPLTVTSAQKNPTAFYLCASSIEDSNQPQHFGDGTRLSIL.

The genes are TRBV7-2 and TRBJ2-7; D is undetermined. The CDR3 is 12 residues long. Trimming left V 5 bases short and J 3 bases short, with 8 bases between. Germline-derived CDR1 and CDR2 are SGHTA and FQGNSA. The CDR3 is CASSPLYYEQYF. In DNA, the CDR3 is TGTGCCAGCAGCCCCCTTTACTACGAGCAGTACTTC.

There are a few counts of this clone. The chain combines TRBV10-1 with TRBJ2-3; D is perhaps TRBD2 (5 bases). Germline V gene data show CDR1 as WNHNN and CDR2 as SYGVQD (reference sequence). Trimming shortened V by 6 bases and J by 6 bases, and 7 bases separated the two germline ends. The CDR3 consists of 11 residues. Here the CDR3 reads CASSGGDTQYF. CDR3 in DNA: TGCGCCAGCAGCGGCGGGGATACGCAGTATTTT.

The chain employs TRBV18 and TRBJ2-7; TRBD1 is a possible D gene (5 bases). The CDR3 extends over 15 amino acids. V gave up 2 bases and J gave up 5 bases, with 16 bases separating them. The V gene's germline CDR1 is KGHSH and CDR2 LQKENI. The CDR3: CASSPAQGTLHEQYF. CDR3 DNA: TGTGCCAGCTCACCAGCGCAGGGCACACTCCACGAGCAGTACTTC.

The chain combines TRBV6-4 with TRBJ1-1, with D unresolved. Trimming stripped 4 bases from V and 0 bases from J, with 6 bases between. The CDR3 runs 13 residues. Germline loops: CDR1 MRHNA, CDR2 SNTAGT. CDR3 nucleotide sequence: TGTGCCAGCAGTGTAATGGTGAACACTGAAGCTTTCTTT. Translation gives CASSVMVNTEAFF.

V gene TRBV10-1 combines with J gene TRBJ2-3; TRBD2 matches 10 bases. The germline gives CDR1 WNHNN, CDR2 SYGVQD (reference sequence). The CDR3 consists of 15 residues. V shed 6 bases and J 1 base; nucleotides not matched to a gene: 4. CDR3 amino acids: CASSAGTSGTDTQYF. Here the CDR3 DNA reads TGCGCCAGCAGCGCTGGGACTAGCGGCACAGATACGCAGTATTTT.

The V gene is TRBV18, the J gene TRBJ2-7; a possible D gene is TRBD1 (5 bases). The CDR3 covers 16 residues. CDR1 KGHSH and CDR2 LQKENI come from the germline V gene. Trimming removed 2 bases from V and 3 bases from J, with 17 bases in between. The CDR3 spells CASSPTTGQKGYEQYF. The CDR3 region has the DNA TGTGCCAGCTCACCAACAACAGGCCAGAAGGGCTACGAGCAGTACTTC.

The chain couples TRBV7-9 to TRBJ1-1, with D perhaps TRBD1 (6 bases). V gave up 11 bases and J gave up 4 bases, with 20 bases separating them. From germline, CDR1 is SEHNR and CDR2 FQNEAQ (reference sequence). The CDR3 has 14 amino acids. Written as DNA, the CDR3 is TGTGCCGGGCCCGAAGGGGGGCAGAGCACTGAAGCTTTCTTT. It codes for CAGPEGGQSTEAFF.